These T cell receptor beta chains were read from a single sample in a study of shared clonotypes between healthy human individuals. TCRdb keeps only in-frame clones here, not all; method: immunoSEQ multiplex PCR. The sample has 2 million to 2.5 million clones, roughly 91% seen once. Material: naive CD8+ T cells from PBMCs. The source of these receptors is a man aged 18 to 30 in good health. Some clones in this sample may be carry-over from other donors' samples. Both conserved end residues are part of each CDR3. D genes are given only for firm matches. Clone size is given for some rows only: seen once, a few or many times, or a class if the clone is expanded.

TGTGCCAGCAGCCAAGAACGGGGGACGACAGGGGATAATGAAAAACTGTTTTTT | CASSQERGTTGDNEKLFF | TRBJ1-4 | - | TRBD1 | TRBV4-2
TGTGCCAGCAGCGCCGGGACTAGCGGTTCCTACGAGCAGTACTTC | CASSAGTSGSYEQYF | TRBJ2-7 | once | TRBD2 | TRBV7-9
TGTGCCAGCAGTTTGACAGGAAGGACTGAAGCTTTCTTT | CASSLTGRTEAFF | TRBJ1-1 | once | - | TRBV28
TGTGCCAGCAGCTTAACAAGGCCGGGGGCAGGTGAAAAACTGTTTTTT | CASSLTRPGAGEKLFF | TRBJ1-4 | - | - | TRBV11-2
TGTGCCAGCAGCTTAGATTCACCCCTCCACTTT | CASSLDSPLHF | TRBJ1-6 | few | - | TRBV7-9
TGTGCCAGTAGTATAGCTCGGGGGATGAACACTGAAGCTTTCTTT | CASSIARGMNTEAFF | TRBJ1-1 | - | - | TRBV19
TGTGCCAGCAGCTTAGTACGGCAGGAGAACACTGAAGCTTTCTTT | CASSLVRQENTEAFF | TRBJ1-1 | few | - | TRBV7-3
TGTGCCAGCAGGGGATCCGGACTAGCGGGAGGGCTTAAGGCCGGGGAGCTGTTTTTT | CASRGSGLAGGLKAGELFF | TRBJ2-2 | - | TRBD2 | TRBV27
TGTGCCAGTAGTATAGATCCCCCGGGATCCTATGGCTACACCTTC | CASSIDPPGSYGYTF | TRBJ1-2 | - | - | TRBV19
TGTGCCAGCAGCACACGACAGGGGGCAAGGGAGCTGTTTTTT | CASSTRQGARELFF | TRBJ2-2 | - | TRBD1 | TRBV9